Reported below is one T cell receptor (beta chain). Produced via immunoSEQ multiplex PCR; TCRdb's table is partial and in-frame only. Of 430,000 or so clones in the sample, around 89% are singletons; the top ten hold less than 2%. This sample is part of a study of blood T cell repertoires in COVID-19. The source is a woman in her thirties or forties who had recovered from COVID-19. The sample was PBMCs or T cells enriched from blood (not recorded which).

The CDR3, as DNA: TGTGCCAGCAGTGGGGGGCCCCAGCCCCAGCATTTT. This translates into CASSGGPQPQHF. The chain couples TRBV2 to TRBJ1-5, with D perhaps TRBD1 (6 bases). The CDR3 sequence is 12 residues long. The V end was cut by 4 bases, the J end by 7 bases, with 8 bases between. Looked up from germline, CDR1 is SNHLY and CDR2 is FYNNEI.